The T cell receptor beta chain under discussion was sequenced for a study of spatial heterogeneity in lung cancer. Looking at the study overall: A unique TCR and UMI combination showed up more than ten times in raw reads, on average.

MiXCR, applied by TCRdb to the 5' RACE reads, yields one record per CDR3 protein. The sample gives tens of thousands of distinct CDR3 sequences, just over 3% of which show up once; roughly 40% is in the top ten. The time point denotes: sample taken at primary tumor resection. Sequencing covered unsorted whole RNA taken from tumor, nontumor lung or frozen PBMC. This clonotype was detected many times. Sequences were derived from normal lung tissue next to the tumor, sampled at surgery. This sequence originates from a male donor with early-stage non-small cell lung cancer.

CDR3 DNA sequence: TGTGCCAGCAGTTATGGGGATACCAGCTCTTTCTTT. Protein: CASSYGDTSSFF. The chain couples TRBV6-6 to TRBJ1-1; no reliable D call. V was shortened by 3 bases and J by 12 bases, with 14 bases between the two germline ends. The CDR3 spans 12 residues. The germline CDR1 and CDR2 sequences are MNHNY and SVGAGI (reference sequence).